This T cell receptor beta chain was recorded in a study of cytomegalovirus exposure and HLA in healthy donors. The CDR3 runs 12 residues. The V and J ends lost 4 bases and 12 bases respectively, with 14 bases between them. Germline V gene data show CDR1 as SGHNT and CDR2 as YYREEE (reference sequence). PCR primers comprised 60 Vbeta and 13 Jbeta primers. The protocol was immunoSEQ multiplex PCR, while the TCRdb copy is restricted to in-frame clones and leaves out a portion. This table has over 150,000 clones, roughly 72% appearing once. This clone is a singleton in its sample. Its cognate antigen is unknown. Findings of the study overall: There were some public TCRs occurring in many donors, but most TCR sequences were rare.

The sample was PBMCs. The chain combines TRBV5-4 with TRBJ2-1, with a tentative D call TRBD2 (6 bases). This sequence was found in a man aged 25-40 years in good health and CMV-seronegative. CDR3 loop: CASSDSGLGQFF. The CDR3 coding sequence is TGTGCCAGCAGCGATAGCGGCCTCGGGCAGTTCTTC.